These T cell receptor beta chains were read from a single sample in a study of naive and memory T cell subsets. TCRdb passed the UMI-ligation and nested PCR reads through MiXCR, listing each CDR3 protein once. Of about 100,000 distinct CDR3 sequences in the sample, about 14% were seen once. What was sequenced was naive CD8+ T cells from blood. The receptors here all came from a human donor in good health. Each CDR3 is given with its conserved first and last residue. The D gene is left open where the match is weak. For some rows the clone size is stated as once, few or many, or as a class when expanded; others skip it.

clone size | J gene | V gene | D gene | CDR3 DNA | CDR3 protein
few | TRBJ2-2 | TRBV7-9 | . | TGTGCCAGCAGTTCCGGGACACCCAAGGGGAGTTTTTTT | CASSSGTPKGSFF
. | TRBJ2-3 | TRBV9 | . | TGTGCCAGCACGCGGGACGGCACAGATACGCAGTATTTT | CASTRDGTDTQYF
. | TRBJ2-2 | TRBV12-3/TRBV12-4 | . | TGTGCCAGCAGTTTAACTAGCATCGGGGAGCTGTTTTTT | CASSLTSIGELFF
many | TRBJ2-1 | TRBV7-9 | . | TGTGCCAGCAGCTTAGCGCTGAATGAGCAGTTCTTC | CASSLALNEQFF
. | TRBJ1-1 | TRBV5-4 | . | TGTGCCAGCCGGGACCCCCGAGAGGGCACTGAAGCTTTCTTT | CASRDPREGTEAFF
many | TRBJ2-5 | TRBV12-3/TRBV12-4 | . | TGTGCCAGCAGTTTCCCAGGTCAAGAGACCCAGTACTTC | CASSFPGQETQYF
many | TRBJ2-7 | TRBV7-9 | . | TGTGCCAGCAGCTCAGCTTACGAGCAGTACTTC | CASSSAYEQYF
. | TRBJ2-7 | TRBV10-3 | . | TGTGCCATCAGTGCAAACTCCGGGACCGTTACCTACGAGCAGTACTTC | CAISANSGTVTYEQYF
. | TRBJ1-3 | TRBV7-9 | TRBD1 | TGTGCCAGCAGCTCGGACAGGGCTGGAAACACCATATATTTT | CASSSDRAGNTIYF
few | TRBJ1-2 | TRBV25-1 | . | TGTGCCAGCAGTGACGGAAGGGGCTTCTATGGCTACACCTTC | CASSDGRGFYGYTF
many | TRBJ2-3 | TRBV4-1 | TRBD2 | TGCGCCAGCAGCCAGGCTAGACTAGCACCCACAGATACGCAGTATTTT | CASSQARLAPTDTQYF
. | TRBJ1-5 | TRBV6-1 | . | TGTGCCAGCAGTGAAGATACAGGTCGTTATCAGCCCCAGCATTTT | CASSEDTGRYQPQHF
few | TRBJ2-5 | TRBV3-1 | TRBD2 | TGTGCCAGCAGCCACCCGACTAGCGGGGGCTCGAGGACCCAGTACTTC | CASSHPTSGGSRTQYF
. | TRBJ2-7 | TRBV29-1 | . | TGCAGCGTTGTTGGCCAGGGCAGGTACGGCGAGCAGTACTTC | CSVVGQGRYGEQYF
. | TRBJ1-1 | TRBV2 | TRBD1 | TGTGCCAGCAGTGGGGCCGGGACAGGGAACACTGAAGCTTTCTTT | CASSGAGTGNTEAFF
. | TRBJ2-1 | TRBV2 | TRBD2 | TGTGCCAGCAGTGGTGGACTAGTATACAATGAGCAGTTCTTC | CASSGGLVYNEQFF